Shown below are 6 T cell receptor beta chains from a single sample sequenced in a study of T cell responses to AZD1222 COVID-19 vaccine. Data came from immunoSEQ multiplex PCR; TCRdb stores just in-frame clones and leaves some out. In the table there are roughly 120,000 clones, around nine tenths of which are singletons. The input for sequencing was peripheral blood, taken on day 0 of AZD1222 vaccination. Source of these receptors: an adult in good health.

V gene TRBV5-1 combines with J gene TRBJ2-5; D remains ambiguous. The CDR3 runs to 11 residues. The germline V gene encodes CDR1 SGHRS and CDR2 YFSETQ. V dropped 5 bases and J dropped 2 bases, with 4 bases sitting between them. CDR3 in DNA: TGCGCCAGCAGTGGTCAAGAGACCCAGTACTTC. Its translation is CASSGQETQYF.

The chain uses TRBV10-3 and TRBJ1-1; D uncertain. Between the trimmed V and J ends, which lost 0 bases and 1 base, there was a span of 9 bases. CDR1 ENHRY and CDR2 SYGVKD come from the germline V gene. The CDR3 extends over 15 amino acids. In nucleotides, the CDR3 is TGTGCCATCAGTGAGTCGGACCAAGGGAACACTGAAGCTTTCTTT. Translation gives CAISESDQGNTEAFF.

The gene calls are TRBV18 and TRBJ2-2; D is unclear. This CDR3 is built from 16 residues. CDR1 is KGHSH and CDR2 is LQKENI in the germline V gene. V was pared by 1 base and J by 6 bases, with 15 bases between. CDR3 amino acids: CASSPLNPASAGELFF. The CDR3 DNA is TGTGCCAGCTCACCACTGAATCCAGCCAGCGCCGGGGAGCTGTTTTTT. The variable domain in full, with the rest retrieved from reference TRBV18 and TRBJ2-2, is NAGVMQNPRHLVRRRGQEARLRCSPMKGHSHVYWYRQLPEEGLKFMVYLQKENIIDESGMPKERFSAEFPKEGPSILRIQQVVRGDSAAYFCASSPLNPASAGELFFGEGSRLTVL.

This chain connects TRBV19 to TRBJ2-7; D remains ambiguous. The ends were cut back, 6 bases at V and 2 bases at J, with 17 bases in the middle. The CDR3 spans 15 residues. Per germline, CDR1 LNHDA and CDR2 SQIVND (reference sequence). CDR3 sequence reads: CASSPEFGPTYEQYF. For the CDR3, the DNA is TGTGCCAGTAGCCCCGAGTTCGGCCCTACCTACGAGCAGTACTTC.

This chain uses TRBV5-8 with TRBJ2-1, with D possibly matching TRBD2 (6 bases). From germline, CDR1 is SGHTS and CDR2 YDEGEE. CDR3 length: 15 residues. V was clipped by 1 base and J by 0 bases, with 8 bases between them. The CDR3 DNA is TGTGCCAGCAGCTTGTTCGGGAGCTCCTACAATGAGCAGTTCTTC. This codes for CASSLFGSSYNEQFF. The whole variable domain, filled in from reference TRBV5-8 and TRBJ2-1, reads EAGVTQSPTHLIKTRGQQATLRCSPISGHTSVYWYQQALGLGLQFLLWYDEGEERNRGNFPPRFSGRQFPNYSSELNVNALELEDSALYLCASSLFGSSYNEQFFGPGTRLTVL.

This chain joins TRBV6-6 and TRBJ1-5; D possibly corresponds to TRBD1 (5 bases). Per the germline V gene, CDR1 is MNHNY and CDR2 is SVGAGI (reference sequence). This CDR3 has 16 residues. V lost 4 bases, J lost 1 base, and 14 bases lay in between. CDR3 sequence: CASSWGRDGSNQPQHF. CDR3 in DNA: TGTGCCAGCAGTTGGGGCCGCGACGGGAGCAATCAGCCCCAGCATTTT.